This T cell receptor beta chain emerged from a study of blood T cells in healthy people across ages. As concerns this clonotype: One end of the junction is discordant with germline, which a read error may explain.

There are 14 residues in the CDR3. The germline V gene encodes CDR1 LNHNV and CDR2 YYDKDF (reference sequence). Next came a second PCR, run for roughly 6 to 11 cycles, which used a sample-barcoded 5' primer along with a J-beta primer mix. One entry per CDR3 protein results from TCRdb running MiXCR on the 5' RACE reads. The sample has hundreds of thousands of distinct CDR3 sequences, approximately 43% seen once; the top ten hold roughly 20%. This chain connects TRBV15 to TRBJ2-1, with unresolved D. The source material was blood. The receptor's source is a woman aged 60 to 75 in good health. DNA of the CDR3: TGTGCCACCGGCAGAGATCGGTTAGGTAATGAGCAGTTCTTC. This codes for CATGRDRLGNEQFF. The full variable domain, its missing parts supplied by reference TRBV15 and TRBJ2-1, is DAMVIQNPRYQVTQFGKPVTLSCSQTLNHNVMYWYQQKSSQAPKLLFHYYDKDFNNEADTPDNFQSRRPNTSFCFLDIRSPGLGDTAMYLCATGRDRLGNEQFFGPGTRLTVL.